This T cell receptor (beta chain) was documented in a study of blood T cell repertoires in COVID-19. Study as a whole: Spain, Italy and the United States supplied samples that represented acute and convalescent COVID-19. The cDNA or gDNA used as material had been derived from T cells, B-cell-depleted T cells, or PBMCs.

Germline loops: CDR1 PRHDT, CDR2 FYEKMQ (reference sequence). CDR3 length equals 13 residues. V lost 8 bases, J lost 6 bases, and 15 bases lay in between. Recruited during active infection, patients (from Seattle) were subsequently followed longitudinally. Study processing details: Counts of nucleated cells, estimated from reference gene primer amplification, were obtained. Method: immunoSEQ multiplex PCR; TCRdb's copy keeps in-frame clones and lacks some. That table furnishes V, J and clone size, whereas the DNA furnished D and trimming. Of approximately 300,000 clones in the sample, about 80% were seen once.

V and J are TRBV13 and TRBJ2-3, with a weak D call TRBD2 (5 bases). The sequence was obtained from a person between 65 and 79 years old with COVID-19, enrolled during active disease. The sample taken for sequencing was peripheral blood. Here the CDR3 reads CASGLPTTDTQYF. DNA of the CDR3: TGTGCCAGCGGGCTGCCGACTACCGATACGCAGTATTTT.